The 10 T cell receptor beta chains given below trace back to one sample, sequenced in a study of CD8 T cells in Susac syndrome. RNA in amounts of roughly 0.5 to 1 ug was reverse transcribed with random hexamers. TCRdb re-called the immunoSEQ multiplex PCR reads with MiXCR, one entry per CDR3 protein. Of around 200,000 distinct CDR3 sequences detected, 95% appear once; the ten largest clones hold around 0.15%. The source material was CD8+ T cells from PBMCs. These receptors were taken from a human donor with Susac syndrome.

V usage is TRBV9 and J usage is TRBJ1-5; TRBD1 matches at 7 bases. Germline CDR1 SGDLS, CDR2 YYNGEE. The CDR3 has 13 amino acids. With 4 bases clipped from V and 7 bases from J, the junction kept 5 bases outside the gene matches. DNA of the CDR3: TGTGCCAGCAGCAAAGGAGGGGGCCAGCCCCAGCATTTT. The encoded protein is CASSKGGGQPQHF.

This chain joins TRBV30 and TRBJ1-5; 7 bases agree with TRBD1. The V gene's germline CDR1 is GTSNPN and CDR2 SVGIG (reference sequence). V was pared by 1 base and J by 4 bases, with 7 bases of the junction left unmatched. This CDR3 is 15 amino acids long. CDR3 loop: CAWSATGVLNQPQHF. DNA of the CDR3: TGTGCCTGGAGTGCAACAGGGGTCTTGAATCAGCCCCAGCATTTT. The full variable domain, in which reference TRBV30 and TRBJ1-5 provide the parts outside the CDR3, is SQTIHQWPATLVQPVGSPLSLECTVEGTSNPNLYWYRQAAGRGLQLLFYSVGIGQISSEVPQNLSASRPQDRQFILSSKKLLLSDSGFYLCAWSATGVLNQPQHFGDGTRLSIL.

The rearrangement uses TRBV13 and TRBJ2-7; TRBD1 aligns across 9 bases. Per the germline V gene, CDR1 is PRHDT and CDR2 is FYEKMQ (reference sequence). The CDR3 consists of 15 residues. The V gene end was trimmed by 4 bases and the J gene end by 4 bases; junction bases not matched to a gene: 8. The CDR3 loop reads CASSSLDRGGYEQYF. In DNA, the CDR3 is TGTGCCAGCAGCTCGTTGGACAGGGGAGGTTACGAGCAGTACTTC. Using reference TRBV13 and TRBJ2-7 for the parts outside the CDR3, the full variable domain is AAGVIQSPRHLIKEKRETATLKCYPIPRHDTVYWYQQGPGQDPQFLISFYEKMQSDKGSIPDRFSAQQFSDYHSELNMSSLELGDSALYFCASSSLDRGGYEQYFGPGTRLTVT.

The rearrangement joins TRBV7-9 to TRBJ2-7; weak D call: TRBD2 (5 bases). V was pared by 6 bases and J by 3 bases, with 12 bases between. This CDR3 comprises 13 residues. Germline loops: CDR1 SEHNR, CDR2 FQNEAQ (reference sequence). CDR3 sequence reads: CASRDSDVYEQYF. The CDR3 DNA sequence: TGTGCCAGCAGGGACTCAGATGTCTACGAGCAGTACTTC.

The V gene is TRBV4-1, the J gene TRBJ2-7, with D unclear. Germline assignment: CDR1 MGHRA and CDR2 YSYEKL. The CDR3 has 12 amino acids. Trimming shortened V by 1 base and J by 7 bases, and 8 bases separated the two germline ends. The CDR3 region has the DNA TGCGCCAGCAGCCAAGTGGGGTGGGAGCAGTACTTC. Translating it yields CASSQVGWEQYF.

J is TRBJ1-1 and V is TRBV27; D uncertain. CDR3 size: 14 residues. The germline CDR1 and CDR2 sequences are MNHEY and SMNVEV (reference sequence). Trimming removed 5 bases at V and 6 bases at J, with 16 bases between. CDR3 in amino acids: CASSPRGQFAEAFF. The CDR3 DNA sequence: TGTGCCAGCAGTCCCCGCGGGCAATTTGCTGAAGCTTTCTTT.

The V call is TRBV20-1, the J call TRBJ1-5; D unclear. This CDR3 is 16 amino acids long. Germline values: CDR1 DFQATT, CDR2 SNEGSKA (reference sequence). V gave up 2 bases and J gave up 0 bases, with 14 bases separating them. The CDR3 here is CSARSRTQASNQPQHF. The DNA for the CDR3 is TGCAGTGCTAGATCCCGGACTCAAGCTAGCAATCAGCCCCAGCATTTT.

This chain connects TRBV18 to TRBJ2-4; 9 bases align to TRBD1. Trimming cost V 1 base and J 0 bases; bases outside gene matches: 1. This CDR3 comprises 16 residues. The germline CDR1 and CDR2 sequences are KGHSH and LQKENI. CDR3 sequence: CASSPRDRVAKNIQYF. The CDR3 DNA follows: TGTGCCAGCTCACCACGGGACAGGGTAGCCAAAAACATTCAGTACTTC.

This chain links TRBV2 with TRBJ2-7; 7 bases map to TRBD1. CDR3 size: 14 residues. V lost 8 bases to trimming and J lost 5 bases; unmatched junction nucleotides: 12. From germline, CDR1 is SNHLY and CDR2 FYNNEI. CDR3 DNA: TGTGCCAGCCAAATTGCAAGGGGGCGCAACGAGCAGTACTTC. Residues: CASQIARGRNEQYF.

J is TRBJ2-1 and V is TRBV6-1; 9 nucleotides line up with TRBD2. CDR1 and CDR2 (germline): MNHNS, SASEGT. V was pared by 5 bases and J by 3 bases, with 20 bases of the junction left unmatched. There are 20 residues in the CDR3. Here the CDR3 reads CASSRRSGVVRLADYNEQFF. CDR3 in DNA: TGTGCCAGCAGTCGAAGATCAGGTGTCGTCAGACTAGCGGACTACAATGAGCAGTTCTTC.